Each of the 28 T cell receptor beta chains below was sequenced from the same sample in a study of tumor-infiltrating lymphocytes in glioblastoma multiforme. TCR beta libraries were built from RNA through three nested multiplex PCR rounds using modified ARM-PCR. TCRdb ran MiXCR on the multiplex PCR reads and lists one entry per CDR3 protein. The table shows approximately 13,000 distinct CDR3 sequences, with around 70% occurring only once. Sequencing was performed on brain tumor tissue. These receptors originate from a male donor with glioblastoma.

The chain combines TRBV11-2 with TRBJ2-1; no clear D. V lost 1 base and J lost 8, with 12 bases in between. CDR3 length equals 14 residues. From germline, CDR1 is SGHAT and CDR2 FQNNGV. CDR3 protein: CASSLADGYYEQFF. CDR3 DNA: TGTGCCAGCAGCTTAGCGGACGGATACTATGAGCAGTTCTTC.

This clonotype turned up a few times. The junction departs from the called germline gene at one end, perhaps through a read error. This sequence joins TRBV6-1 and TRBJ1-2; D remains ambiguous. CDR3 size: 13 residues. Germline V gene data show CDR1 as MNHNS and CDR2 as SASEGT. CDR3 protein: CASTLKIKGGYTF. CDR3 nucleotides: TGTGCCAGCACCCTTAAAATTAAGGGTGGCTATACCTTC.

The chain uses TRBV20-1 and TRBJ1-1; 7 bases are shared with TRBD1. V shed 5 bases, J shed 5 bases, and the junction held 2 bases outside the gene matches. This CDR3 comprises 11 residues. CDR1 is DFQATT, CDR2 SNEGSKA, per germline (reference sequence). The CDR3 sequence is CSAEDRTEAFF. In nucleotides, the CDR3 is TGCAGTGCTGAGGACAGGACTGAAGCTTTCTTT.

The CDR3 DNA sequence: TGTGCCAGCAGTGGGGACGCAGGGAGTGAAAAACTGTTTTTT. This translates into CASSGDAGSEKLFF. The chain links TRBV12-3 or TRBV12-4 to TRBJ1-4; D might be TRBD1 (5 bases). V was pared by 5 bases and J by 7 bases, with 14 bases between. The CDR3 runs 14 residues.

The V and J genes are TRBV2 and TRBJ2-7; a possible D gene is TRBD2 (5 bases). Germline V lookup: CDR1 SNHLY, CDR2 FYNNEI. Trimming cost V 7 bases and J 5 bases, with 18 bases left between them. The CDR3 loop spans 14 amino acids. Here the CDR3 reads CASIHSRRTDEQYF. Here the CDR3 DNA reads TGTGCCAGCATCCACAGCCGGAGGACTGACGAGCAGTACTTC.

By sample fraction, this clonotype is medium-sized. V is TRBV7-9 and J is TRBJ2-1; 7 bases map to TRBD1. Germline loops: CDR1 SEHNR, CDR2 FQNEAQ (reference sequence). The CDR3 is 16 amino acids. V lost 4 bases, J lost 2 bases, and 8 bases stayed unmatched. The DNA for the CDR3 is TGTGCCAGCAGCTCTACAGGGGAAGGGACCTACAATGAGCAGTTCTTC. The encoded protein is CASSSTGEGTYNEQFF.

This clonotype was counted only a few times. The rearrangement joins TRBV10-3 to TRBJ2-7, with D hard to call. The V end was cut by 4 bases, the J end by 5 bases, with 6 bases between. Per the germline V gene, CDR1 is ENHRY and CDR2 is SYGVKD. The length of the CDR3 is 11 residues. CDR3 protein: CAISGGNEQYF. In nucleotides, the CDR3 is TGTGCCATCAGTGGGGGTAACGAGCAGTACTTC.

Comments on this clonotype: This may be a read error: a much more frequent sequence differs by one nucleotide. This chain connects TRBV29-1 to TRBJ2-5; 12 bases agree with TRBD2. The CDR3 loop spans 18 amino acids. V shed 1 base and J 5 bases; nucleotides not matched to a gene: 14. The germline V gene has CDR1 SQVTM and CDR2 ANQGSEA. CDR3 loop: CSVEGLAGERGPFETQYF. DNA of the CDR3: TGCAGCGTTGAAGGACTAGCGGGAGAAAGAGGGCCGTTTGAGACCCAGTACTTC.

V and J are TRBV6-1 and TRBJ1-1; no clear D gene. The germline V gene encodes CDR1 MNHNS and CDR2 SASEGT. Trimming removed 5 bases at V and 6 bases at J, with 19 bases between. The CDR3 is 15 residues long. In DNA form, the CDR3 reads TGTGCCAGCAGTCTTCAGGTGTCGGGGTCCGCTGAAGCTTTCTTT. As protein: CASSLQVSGSAEAFF.

As regards this clonotype: This likely comes from a read error, as the CDR3 has no conserved phenylalanine or tryptophan at its end. The chain carries TRBV10-3 and TRBJ2-1; D is unclear. Per germline, CDR1 ENHRY and CDR2 SYGVKD. CDR3 length: 15 residues. The CDR3 region is CVISNRVSGSGEQFY. CDR3 nucleotide sequence: TGTGTCATCAGCAACCGGGTATCAGGTAGTGGTGAGCAGTTCTAC.

On this clonotype itself: Just one base apart from a much larger clone, this may be a read error. The CDR3 does not close with the conserved phenylalanine or tryptophan, likely indicating a read error. This rearrangement joins TRBV11-3 to TRBJ1-4; D is undetermined. Germline CDR1 SGHNT, CDR2 YENEEA. Trimming removed 4 bases from V and 5 bases from J, with 14 bases in between. CDR3 length: 15 residues. CDR3 sequence: CASSYRRIVNEKLFL. CDR3 DNA sequence: TGTGCCAGCAGCTATCGACGGATTGTGAATGAAAAACTGTTTCTT.

Notes on this clonotype: One end of the junction fails to match germline, which may point to a read error. The chain has TRBV4-1 and TRBJ2-7, with 8 bases identical to TRBD1. The CDR3 extends over 15 amino acids. Germline CDR1 is MGHRA and CDR2 is YSYEKL. The CDR3 region has the DNA TGTGCCAGCAGTCACTACAGGGGGAGGATCTACGAGCAGTACTTC. Amino acid sequence: CASSHYRGRIYEQYF.

Turning to this clonotype: Sequence at one end of the junction differs from germline and may be a read error. The gene calls are TRBV4-1 and TRBJ2-3; maybe TRBD2 (5 bases). The CDR3 is 16 residues long. Germline CDR1 MGHRA, CDR2 YSYEKL. CDR3 region: CASSQDIQDFTDTQNF. The CDR3 nucleotides are TGCGCCAGCAGCCAAGATATTCAGGACTTCACAGATACGCAGAATTTT.

On this clonotype: At one end, the junction sequence differs from germline, possibly due to a read error. The chain carries TRBV11-2 and TRBJ2-5, with 8 bases lining up with TRBD2. In germline, CDR1 is SGHAT, CDR2 FQNNGV. The CDR3 totals 16 residues. CDR3 sequence reads: CAGSLAGRGRQETQYF. The DNA for the CDR3 is TGTGCCGGCAGCTTAGCGGGGAGGGGCAGGCAAGAGACCCAGTACTTC.

This clonotype was seen a few times. The CDR3 loop is CASSKGLTNTGELFF. The CDR3 bases are TGTGCCAGCAGCAAGGGACTGACGAACACCGGGGAGCTGTTTTTT. The chain uses TRBV5-4 and TRBJ2-2; maybe TRBD2 (6 bases). Germline values: CDR1 SGHNT, CDR2 YYREEE (reference sequence). The V and J ends lost 4 bases and 0 bases respectively, with 10 bases between them. The CDR3 is 15 amino acids. Combining the CDR3 with reference TRBV5-4 and TRBJ2-2 gives the whole variable domain ETGVTQSPTHLIKTRGQQVTLRCSSQSGHNTVSWYQQALGQGPQFIFQYYREEENGRGNFPPRFSGLQFPNYSSELNVNALELDDSALYLCASSKGLTNTGELFFGEGSRLTVL.

On this clonotype itself: At one end the junction does not follow the germline gene, possibly because of a read error. The chain is built from TRBV20-1 and TRBJ2-1; the D is unclear. Germline CDR1 is DFQATT and CDR2 is SNEGSKA (reference sequence). The CDR3 runs to 13 residues. The CDR3 protein is CSARSRVSNVQFF. The DNA for the CDR3 is TGCAGTGCCAGAAGTAGGGTTTCAAATGTGCAGTTCTTC.

A note on this clonotype: Germline and junction disagree at one end, which may indicate a read error. The gene calls are TRBV20-1 and TRBJ2-7; tentatively, D is TRBD2 (6 bases). Germline CDR1 and CDR2: DFQATT and SNEGSKA (reference sequence). This CDR3 spans 15 amino acids. CDR3 nucleotide sequence: TGCTGTGTTAGAGAAGGGACTTCGGAGGGTTACGAGCGGTACTTC. Translating it yields CCVREGTSEGYERYF.

Details on this clonotype: The junction departs from germline at one end; a sequencing error may be responsible. The chain is built from TRBV29-1 and TRBJ1-6, with TRBD1 as a possible D gene (6 bases). CDR1 is SQVTM and CDR2 is ANQGSEA in the germline V gene. The CDR3 covers 13 residues. The CDR3 here is CSVAMDREPPLHF. DNA of the CDR3: TGCAGTGTTGCCATGGACAGAGAACCACCCCTCCACTTT.

This clonotype turned up a few times. The junction and the germline gene differ at one end; a read error may be behind it. The chain joins TRBV5-5 to TRBJ2-2; TRBD2 might be the D (5 bases). There are 16 residues in the CDR3. In germline, CDR1 is SGHKS, CDR2 YYEKEE (reference sequence). The CDR3 DNA follows: TGTGCCAGCAGCTTGGAGCCAGCGGCGAGCACCTGGGAGCTGCTTTTT. It translates to CASSLEPAASTWELLF.

On this clonotype itself: Germline is not matched at one junction end, which may reflect a read error. The rearrangement uses TRBV20-1 and TRBJ2-4, with D tentatively TRBD1 (5 bases). From germline, CDR1 is DFQATT and CDR2 SNEGSKA (reference sequence). The CDR3 extends over 13 amino acids. CDR3 amino acids: CSAVHGAKNIQYF. Here the CDR3 DNA reads TGCAGTGCTGTACATGGGGCCAAGAACATTCAATACTTC.

This clonotype has just one count. One base away lies a much larger clone, so this may be a sequencing read error. The rearrangement joins TRBV5-1 to TRBJ2-3; possible D gene TRBD2, 5 bases. The CDR3 loop spans 13 amino acids. CDR1 and CDR2 from the germline V gene are SGHRS and YFSETQ. The CDR3 region is CANSRESTDTQYF. The DNA for the CDR3 is TGCGCCAACAGCCGGGAATCCACAGATACGCAGTATTTT.

The chain links TRBV11-2 to TRBJ2-7, with D unclear. V gave up 0 bases and J gave up 5 bases, with 11 bases separating them. Germline V gene lookup returns CDR1 SGHAT and CDR2 FQNNGV. The CDR3 runs 14 residues. In nucleotides, the CDR3 is TGTGCCAGCAGCTTAGACCTAGGCGTCGACGAGCAGTACGTC. It is translated as CASSLDLGVDEQYV.

V and J are TRBV7-3 and TRBJ2-3; possibly TRBD1 for D (5 bases). CDR3 length: 13 residues. V lost 8 bases and J lost 6, with 15 bases in between. Germline V gene lookup returns CDR1 SGHTA and CDR2 FQGTGA. DNA of the CDR3: TGTGCCAGCGGAGCTGGGGCCGGGGATACGCAGTATTTT. Encoded protein: CASGAGAGDTQYF.

For this clonotype: Compared with germline, one end of the junction differs, possibly owing to a read error. This chain connects TRBV11-2 to TRBJ2-1, with 7 bases fitting TRBD2. The germline gives CDR1 SGHAT, CDR2 FQNNGV. The CDR3 covers 12 residues. Here the CDR3 DNA reads TGTGTCAGCAGCGGGATAGGGAATGAGCAGTTCTTC. The encoded protein is CVSSGIGNEQFF.

With respect to this clonotype: An end of the junction differs from the germline gene, which may be a read error. This sequence joins TRBV20-1 and TRBJ2-7; D uncertain. The CDR3 loop spans 12 amino acids. Germline-derived CDR1 and CDR2 are DFQATT and SNEGSKA (reference sequence). The CDR3 spells CSANDHGYEQYF. In DNA form, the CDR3 reads TGCAGTGCTAACGATCATGGCTACGAACAGTACTTC.

This chain uses TRBV20-1 with TRBJ2-1; D perhaps matches TRBD1 (5 bases). There are 14 residues in the CDR3. Germline V gene sequence: CDR1 DFQATT, CDR2 SNEGSKA (reference sequence). The CDR3 spells CDARGEAGLYEQFF. The CDR3 nucleotides read TGCGATGCTAGAGGTGAGGCAGGGCTGTATGAGCAGTTCTTC.

This clonotype has just one count. J is TRBJ1-1 and V is TRBV6-1; the D gene is possibly TRBD1 (6 bases). The CDR3 contains 13 residues. From germline, CDR1 is MNHNS and CDR2 SASEGT. V lost 2 bases to trimming and J lost 12 bases, with 16 bases between them. CDR3 amino acids: CASSESSQTGPFF. CDR3 nucleotide sequence: TGTGCCAGCAGTGAAAGTAGCCAGACAGGCCCTTTCTTT.

This chain uses TRBV10-1 with TRBJ2-7; the D gene is possibly TRBD1 (5 bases). Germline values: CDR1 WNHNN, CDR2 SYGVQD (reference sequence). Trimming cost V 4 bases and J 4 bases, with 20 bases left between them. The length of the CDR3 is 16 residues. CDR3 coding DNA: TGCGCCAGCAGTGGAATTGAGACAGAGGATTTATACGAGCAGTACTTC. Its translation is CASSGIETEDLYEQYF.